This section outlines one TCR beta chain sequence together with its context. The antigen remains undetermined. V shed 4 bases and J 5 bases; nucleotides not matched to a gene: 7. The CDR3 contains 15 residues. Germline CDR1 reads MNHEY; CDR2 reads SMNVEV (reference sequence). These data originate in a study of cytomegalovirus exposure and HLA in healthy donors. Study-wide findings and caveats: Later on, an analysis showed TCR association rates differing by HLA locus, with DRB1 the most and HLA-C the fewest. Links to common viral pathogens appeared, in a later analysis, for several of the most significant clusters. Cytomegalovirus status was reportedly diagnosed by the classifier with high sensitivity and specificity.

The donors were healthy bone marrow donors. The PCR used 60 Vbeta and 13 Jbeta primers. Produced via immunoSEQ multiplex PCR; TCRdb's table is partial and in-frame only. The sample gives hundreds of thousands of clones, just over 70% of which show up once; under 2.5% is in the top ten. This chain joins TRBV27 and TRBJ2-1; 8 bases agree with TRBD2. The receptor comes from a female donor in good health and CMV-seronegative. The sample consisted of PBMCs. The CDR3 loop is CASSYQRERNNEQFF. The CDR3 nucleotides read TGTGCCAGCAGTTACCAGCGGGAGAGAAACAATGAGCAGTTCTTC.